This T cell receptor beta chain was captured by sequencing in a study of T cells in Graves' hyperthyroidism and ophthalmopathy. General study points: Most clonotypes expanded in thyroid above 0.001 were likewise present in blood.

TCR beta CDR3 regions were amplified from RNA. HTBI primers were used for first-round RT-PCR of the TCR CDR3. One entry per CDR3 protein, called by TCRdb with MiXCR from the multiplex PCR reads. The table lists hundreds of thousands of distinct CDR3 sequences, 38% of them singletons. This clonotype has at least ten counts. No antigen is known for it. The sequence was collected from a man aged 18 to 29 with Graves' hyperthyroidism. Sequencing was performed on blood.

The CDR3 nucleotides read TGTGCCAGCAGTGGGGATGGGCGGTCCTATGGCTACACCTTC. Encoded protein: CASSGDGRSYGYTF. This chain joins TRBV2 and TRBJ1-2; no reliable D call. The CDR3 totals 14 residues. Germline V gives CDR1 SNHLY, CDR2 FYNNEI. Trimming shortened V by 4 bases and J by 4 bases, and 13 bases separated the two germline ends. Combining the CDR3 with reference TRBV2 and TRBJ1-2 gives the whole variable domain EPEVTQTPSHQVTQMGQEVILRCVPISNHLYFYWYRQILGQKVEFLVSFYNNEISEKSEIFDDQFSVERPDGSNFTLKIRSTKLEDSAMYFCASSGDGRSYGYTFGSGTRLTVV.